The 9 T cell receptor beta chains in this list originate from one sample, sequenced in a study of neoadjuvant anti-PD-1 for oral cavity cancer. This table comes from immunoSEQ multiplex PCR, and its TCRdb copy is limited to in-frame clones, with some not included. Found here are over 15,000 clones, approximately 70% of them singletons; the top ten hold approximately 2.4%. Material: PBMCs, obtained before nivolumab (anti-PD-1) treatment. Source of these receptors: a person aged 40-85 years with oral cavity squamous cell carcinoma.

The rearrangement joins TRBV6-5 to TRBJ1-1; 8 bases are a match to TRBD1. The junction had 7 bases not matched to a gene; V was cut back by 9 bases and J by 1 base. This CDR3 has 14 residues. Germline V gene data show CDR1 as MNHEY and CDR2 as SVGAGI. The CDR3 reads CASLTGTGNTEAFF. The DNA for the CDR3 is TGTGCCAGTCTCACCGGGACAGGGAACACTGAAGCTTTCTTT.

V and J are TRBV6-6 and TRBJ1-1; 8 nucleotides align to TRBD1. Germline V CDR1 and CDR2: MNHNY, SVGAGI (reference sequence). The CDR3 has 16 amino acids. The V segment lost 5 bases and the J segment 0 bases; nucleotides outside the gene matches: 8. The CDR3 nucleotides read TGTGCCAGCAGTCCGTGGACAGGGCAGATGAACACTGAAGCTTTCTTT. Amino acids: CASSPWTGQMNTEAFF.

This clone was detected only a few times. The chain is built from TRBV7-9 and TRBJ1-2; D is uncertain. The CDR3 has 14 amino acids. CDR1 SEHNR and CDR2 FQNEAQ come from the germline V gene (reference sequence). With 4 bases removed from V and 7 bases from J, the gap between germline ends came to 16 bases. The chain's CDR3 is CASSSQAGSGGYTF. CDR3 sequence (DNA): TGTGCCAGCAGCTCCCAGGCTGGGTCTGGTGGCTACACCTTC.

V and J are TRBV2 and TRBJ2-7; D might be TRBD1 (6 bases). The germline CDR1 and CDR2 sequences are SNHLY and FYNNEI. This CDR3 is built from 12 residues. Deletions cut 6 bases from V and 5 bases from J, with 11 bases between. The CDR3 protein is CASSPGQNEQYF. The CDR3 DNA follows: TGTGCCAGCAGCCCCGGACAGAACGAGCAGTACTTC. Drawing the rest from reference TRBV2 and TRBJ2-7, the complete variable domain is EPEVTQTPSHQVTQMGQEVILRCVPISNHLYFYWYRQILGQKVEFLVSFYNNEISEKSEIFDDQFSVERPDGSNFTLKIRSTKLEDSAMYFCASSPGQNEQYFGPGTRLTVT.

The chain is built from TRBV19 and TRBJ1-1; 11 nucleotides line up with TRBD1. CDR1 and CDR2 (germline): LNHDA, SQIVND (reference sequence). V lost 3 bases, J lost 3 bases, and 6 bases stayed unmatched. The CDR3 is 16 residues long. CDR3 bases: TGTGCCAGTAGTATTAGGACAGGGGGCTCATACACTGAAGCTTTCTTT. It encodes CASSIRTGGSYTEAFF. The full variable domain, with the rest looked up from reference TRBV19 and TRBJ1-1, is DGGITQSPKYLFRKEGQNVTLSCEQNLNHDAMYWYRQDPGQGLRLIYYSQIVNDFQKGDIAEGYSVSREKKESFPLTVTSAQKNPTAFYLCASSIRTGGSYTEAFFGQGTRLTVV.

The chain employs TRBV5-1 and TRBJ2-7, with D hard to call. The CDR3 covers 13 residues. V lost 3 bases to trimming and J lost 2 bases, with 9 bases between them. Germline V lookup: CDR1 SGHRS, CDR2 YFSETQ. In nucleotides, the CDR3 is TGCGCCAGCAGCTCGGACGGAGCCTACGAGCAGTACTTC. This encodes CASSSDGAYEQYF.

In this sample, this clone turned up a few times. The chain combines TRBV5-1 with TRBJ1-4; possibly TRBD1 for D (5 bases). V dropped 0 bases and J dropped 3 bases, with 9 bases sitting between them. The V gene's germline CDR1 is SGHRS and CDR2 YFSETQ. CDR3 length: 15 amino acids. This chain's CDR3 is CASSLVRGSNEKLFF. The CDR3, as DNA: TGCGCCAGCAGCTTGGTGAGGGGATCTAATGAAAAACTGTTTTTT.

This clone was observed a few times. This sequence joins TRBV6-5 and TRBJ1-4; tentatively, D is TRBD1 (6 bases). Trimming took 6 bases from V and 1 from J, leaving 12 bases between them. Germline V gives CDR1 MNHEY, CDR2 SVGAGI. The CDR3 covers 15 residues. In nucleotides, the CDR3 is TGTGCCAGCAGCCCAGGAGGGGGAACTAATGAAAAACTGTTTTTT. Protein: CASSPGGGTNEKLFF.

This clone was seen just once. The J gene is TRBJ2-7, the V gene TRBV5-6; 8 bases are shared with TRBD1. Germline CDR1 and CDR2: SGHDT and YYEEEE. Trimming removed 3 bases from V and 4 bases from J; junction bases left unmatched: 6. The length of the CDR3 is 14 residues. The CDR3 DNA reads TGTGCCAGCAGCTCGGGACAGGTTAAGTACGAGCAGTACTTC. This codes for CASSSGQVKYEQYF.